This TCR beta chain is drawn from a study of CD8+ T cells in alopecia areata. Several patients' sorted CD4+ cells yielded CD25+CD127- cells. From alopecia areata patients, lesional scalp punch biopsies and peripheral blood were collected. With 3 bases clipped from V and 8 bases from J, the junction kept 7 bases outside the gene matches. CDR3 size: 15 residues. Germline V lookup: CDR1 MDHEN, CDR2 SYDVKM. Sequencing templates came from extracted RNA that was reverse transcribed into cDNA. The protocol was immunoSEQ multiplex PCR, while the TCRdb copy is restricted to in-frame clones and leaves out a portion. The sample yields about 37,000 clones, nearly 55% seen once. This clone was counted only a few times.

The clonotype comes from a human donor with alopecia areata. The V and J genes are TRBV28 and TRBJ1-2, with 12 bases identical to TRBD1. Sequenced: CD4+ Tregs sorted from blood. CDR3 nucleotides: TGTGCCAGCAGTTTCCCGGGACAGGGGGCTACGGGCTACACCTTC. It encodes CASSFPGQGATGYTF.